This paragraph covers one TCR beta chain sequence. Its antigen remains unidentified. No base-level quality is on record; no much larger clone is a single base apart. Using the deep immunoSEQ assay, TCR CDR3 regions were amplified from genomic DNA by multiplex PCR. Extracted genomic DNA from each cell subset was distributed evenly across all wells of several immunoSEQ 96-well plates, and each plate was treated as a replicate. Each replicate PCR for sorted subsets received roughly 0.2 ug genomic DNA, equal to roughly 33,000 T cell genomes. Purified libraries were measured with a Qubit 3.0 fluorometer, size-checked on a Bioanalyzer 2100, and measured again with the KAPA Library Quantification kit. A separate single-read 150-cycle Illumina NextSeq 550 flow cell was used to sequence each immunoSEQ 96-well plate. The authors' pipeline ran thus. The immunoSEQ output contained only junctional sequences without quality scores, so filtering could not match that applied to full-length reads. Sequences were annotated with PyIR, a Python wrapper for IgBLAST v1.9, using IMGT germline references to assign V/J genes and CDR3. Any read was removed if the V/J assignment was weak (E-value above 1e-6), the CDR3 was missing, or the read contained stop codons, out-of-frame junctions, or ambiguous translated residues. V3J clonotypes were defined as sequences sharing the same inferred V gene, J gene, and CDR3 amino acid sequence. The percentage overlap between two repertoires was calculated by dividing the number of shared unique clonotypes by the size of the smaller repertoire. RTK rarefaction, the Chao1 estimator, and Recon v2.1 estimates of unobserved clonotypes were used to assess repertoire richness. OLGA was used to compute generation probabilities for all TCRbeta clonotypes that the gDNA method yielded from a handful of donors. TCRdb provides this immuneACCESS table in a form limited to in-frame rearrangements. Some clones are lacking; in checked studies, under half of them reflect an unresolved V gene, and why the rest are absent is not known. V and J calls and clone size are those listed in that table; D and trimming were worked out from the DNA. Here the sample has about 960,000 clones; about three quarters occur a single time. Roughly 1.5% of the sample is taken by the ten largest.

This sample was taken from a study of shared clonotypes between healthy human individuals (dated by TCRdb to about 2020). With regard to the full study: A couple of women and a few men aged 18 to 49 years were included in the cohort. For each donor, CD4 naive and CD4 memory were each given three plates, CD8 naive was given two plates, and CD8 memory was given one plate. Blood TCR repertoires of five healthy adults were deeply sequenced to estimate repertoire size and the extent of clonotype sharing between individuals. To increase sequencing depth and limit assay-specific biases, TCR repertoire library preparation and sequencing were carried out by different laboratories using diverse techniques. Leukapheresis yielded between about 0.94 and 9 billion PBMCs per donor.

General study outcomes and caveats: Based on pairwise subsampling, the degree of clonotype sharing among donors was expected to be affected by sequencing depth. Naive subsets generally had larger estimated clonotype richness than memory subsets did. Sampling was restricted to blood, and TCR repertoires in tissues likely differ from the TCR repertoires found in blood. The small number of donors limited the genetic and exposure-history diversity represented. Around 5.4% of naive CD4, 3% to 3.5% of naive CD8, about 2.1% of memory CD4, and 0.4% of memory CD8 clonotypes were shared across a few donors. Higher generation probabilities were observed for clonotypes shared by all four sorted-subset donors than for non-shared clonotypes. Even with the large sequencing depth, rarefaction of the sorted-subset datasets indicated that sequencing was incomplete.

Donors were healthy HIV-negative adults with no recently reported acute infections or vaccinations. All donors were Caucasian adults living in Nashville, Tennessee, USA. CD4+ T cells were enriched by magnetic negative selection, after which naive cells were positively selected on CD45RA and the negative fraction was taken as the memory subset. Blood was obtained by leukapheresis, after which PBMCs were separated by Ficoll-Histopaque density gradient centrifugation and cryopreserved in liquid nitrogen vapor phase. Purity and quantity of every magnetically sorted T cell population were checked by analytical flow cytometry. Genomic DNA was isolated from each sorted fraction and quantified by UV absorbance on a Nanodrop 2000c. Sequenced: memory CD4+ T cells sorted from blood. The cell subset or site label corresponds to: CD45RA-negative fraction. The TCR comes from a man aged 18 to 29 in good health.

The DNA sequence follows: TGTGCCAGCAGCCTCCTCAGCGGGAGGGCCTCTGGGGCCAACGTCCTGACTTTC. This encodes CASSLLSGRASGANVLTF. The sequence joins TRBV13 to TRBJ2-6; 10 central nucleotides agree with TRBD2. Unmatched junction bases come to 7, with V trimmed by 5 bases and J by 0 bases. From a lookup of the germline V gene (reference sequence), CDR1 and CDR2 are PRHDT and FYEKMQ. The CDR3, cysteine through phenylalanine, is 18 amino acids long. The sequence is cut down to CDR3 DNA, 54 bases in frame from base 1.